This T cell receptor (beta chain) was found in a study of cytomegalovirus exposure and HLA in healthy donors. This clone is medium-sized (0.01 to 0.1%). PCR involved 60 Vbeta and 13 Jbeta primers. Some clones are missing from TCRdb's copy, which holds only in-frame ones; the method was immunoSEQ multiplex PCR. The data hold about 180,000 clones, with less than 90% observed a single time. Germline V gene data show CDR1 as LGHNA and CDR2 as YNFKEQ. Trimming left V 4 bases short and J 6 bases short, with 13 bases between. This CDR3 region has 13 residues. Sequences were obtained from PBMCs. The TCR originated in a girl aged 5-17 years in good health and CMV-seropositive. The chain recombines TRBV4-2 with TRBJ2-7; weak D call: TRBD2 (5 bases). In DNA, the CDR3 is TGTGCCAGCAGCCTTGTCGGGGAAGCCGAGCAGTACTTC. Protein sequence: CASSLVGEAEQYF.